The 27 T cell receptor beta chains given below trace back to one sample, sequenced in a study of TIL therapy for anti-PD-1-resistant metastatic lung cancer (dated by TCRdb to 2020 to 2022). TCR beta CDR3 regions were amplified from genomic DNA with the immunoSEQ v3 hsTCRB kit using bias-controlled multiplex PCR. TCRdb re-hosts the immuneACCESS table, in-frame sequences only. Its copies lack some clones; in the studies checked, an unresolved V gene accounts for under half of them, and the cause for the rest is not known. Within this sample are 50,000 to 70,000 clones, with roughly two thirds of them counted one time only. 6% to 8.5% of the sample is taken by the ten largest. The time point label, as the study defines it: pre-treatment sample, taken before nivolumab and TIL therapy. The sequenced sample was blood, obtained at baseline. These receptors all stem from a person aged 25 to 79 with non-small cell lung cancer.

This clone has only a few counts. This rearrangement joins TRBV10-1 to TRBJ2-1; D is uncertain. The CDR3 covers 11 residues. V was cut by 8 bases and J by 4 bases, with 6 bases left in between. The V gene's germline CDR1 is WNHNN and CDR2 SYGVQD (reference sequence). CDR3 region: CASGQYNEQFF. The CDR3 nucleotides are TGCGCCAGCGGGCAATACAATGAGCAGTTCTTC.

The chain combines TRBV7-9 with TRBJ1-1, with D unresolved. The CDR3 has 14 residues. The germline gives CDR1 SEHNR, CDR2 FQNEAQ (reference sequence). V was clipped by 2 bases and J by 2 bases, with 9 bases between them. Here the CDR3 reads CASSLWQANTEAFF. DNA of the CDR3: TGTGCCAGCAGCTTATGGCAGGCCAACACTGAAGCTTTCTTT.

CDR3 sequence (DNA): TGTGCCAGCAGCTTAGGGACGAACACCGGGGAGCTGTTTTTT. Translation: CASSLGTNTGELFF. The V and J genes are TRBV7-9 and TRBJ2-2; D call uncertain. The CDR3 runs to 14 residues. CDR1 SEHNR and CDR2 FQNEAQ come from the germline V gene (reference sequence). The V end lost 1 base, the J end lost 0 bases, and 3 bases lay between the germline ends. Variable domain in full (rest from reference TRBV7-9 and TRBJ2-2): DTGVSQNPRHKITKRGQNVTFRCDPISEHNRLYWYRQTLGQGPEFLTYFQNEAQLEKSRLLSDRFSAERPKGSFSTLEIQRTEQGDSAMYLCASSLGTNTGELFFGEGSRLTVL.

The chain combines TRBV27 with TRBJ2-7; 9 bases are shared with TRBD1. J lost 2 bases, V lost 5 bases, and 10 bases had no gene match. The CDR3 has 16 amino acids. Germline loops: CDR1 MNHEY, CDR2 SMNVEV (reference sequence). In DNA form, the CDR3 reads TGTGCCAGCAGTCCTTGGGACAGGGAGCCTCCCTACGAGCAGTACTTC. Its translation is CASSPWDREPPYEQYF.

CDR3 sequence reads: CAWSVRAGRSSGANVLTF. For the CDR3, the DNA is TGTGCCTGGAGTGTACGGGCAGGGAGGTCCTCTGGGGCCAACGTCCTGACTTTC. The chain has TRBV30 and TRBJ2-6; the D gene is possibly TRBD2 (6 bases). Trimming removed 0 bases at V and 0 bases at J, with 15 bases between. CDR1 GTSNPN and CDR2 SVGIG come from the germline V gene (reference sequence). This CDR3 contains 18 residues. Based on the CDR3 plus reference TRBV30 and TRBJ2-6, the full variable domain is SQTIHQWPATLVQPVGSPLSLECTVEGTSNPNLYWYRQAAGRGLQLLFYSVGIGQISSEVPQNLSASRPQDRQFILSSKKLLLSDSGFYLCAWSVRAGRSSGANVLTFGAGSRLTVL.

This chain uses TRBV28 with TRBJ1-1; TRBD1 agrees at 9 bases. Trimming took 8 bases from V and 3 from J; bases not matched to a gene: 10. CDR1 is MDHEN, CDR2 SYDVKM, per germline. The length of the CDR3 is 15 residues. The CDR3: CASGPNRGPDTEAFF. Here the CDR3 DNA reads TGTGCCAGCGGACCGAACAGGGGGCCGGACACTGAAGCTTTCTTT.

The V gene is TRBV7-2, the J gene TRBJ1-6, with D perhaps matching TRBD1 (6 bases). Trimming took 3 bases from V and 7 from J, leaving 16 bases between them. This CDR3 has 16 residues. Germline CDR1 SGHTA, CDR2 FQGNSA. CDR3 sequence: CASSFEATGSNSPLHF. In nucleotides, the CDR3 is TGTGCCAGCAGCTTTGAGGCCACAGGGTCAAATTCACCCCTCCACTTT.

In its sample, this clone was seen once. The V gene is TRBV7-2, the J gene TRBJ2-3, with 10 bases identical to TRBD2. There are 14 residues in the CDR3. Germline CDR1 SGHTA, CDR2 FQGNSA. V lost 7 bases and J lost 5; bases outside the gene matches: 6. CDR3 protein: CASNRLAGRDTQYF. CDR3 sequence (DNA): TGTGCCAGCAACCGACTAGCGGGCCGAGATACGCAGTATTTT.

The chain has TRBV27 and TRBJ2-3; D ambiguous. The V end lost 0 bases, the J end lost 4 bases, and 8 bases lay between the germline ends. Germline CDR1 and CDR2: MNHEY and SMNVEV (reference sequence). The length of the CDR3 is 14 residues. CDR3 nucleotide sequence: TGTGCCAGCAGTTTATCGACGCACGCAGATACGCAGTATTTT. It codes for CASSLSTHADTQYF.

A few counts support this clone. The chain uses TRBV5-1 and TRBJ2-4; no reliable D call. Trimming cost V 0 bases and J 5 bases, with 9 bases left between them. The CDR3 runs to 14 residues. Per germline, CDR1 SGHRS and CDR2 YFSETQ. Here the CDR3 reads CASSLGTFENIQYF. The CDR3 DNA sequence: TGCGCCAGCAGCTTGGGAACGTTCGAAAACATTCAGTACTTC.

The genes are TRBV10-1 and TRBJ2-3; 7 nucleotides match TRBD1. V lost 9 bases to trimming and J lost 1 base; unmatched junction nucleotides: 10. The CDR3 is 15 amino acids. In germline, CDR1 is WNHNN, CDR2 SYGVQD (reference sequence). The CDR3 loop is CARLGEGARTDTQYF. DNA of the CDR3: TGCGCCAGACTAGGCGAGGGGGCGCGCACAGATACGCAGTATTTT.

This chain connects TRBV18 to TRBJ1-2; 7 bases are a match to TRBD1. CDR3 length equals 14 residues. The J segment lost 8 bases and the V segment lost 3 bases, leaving 9 bases of the junction unmatched. Per the germline V gene, CDR1 is KGHSH and CDR2 is LQKENI. The CDR3 region is CASSPTTGQRGYTF. The CDR3 nucleotides read TGTGCCAGCTCACCTACGACAGGGCAGCGCGGCTACACCTTC.

This clone was seen a handful of times. The chain is built from TRBV7-9 and TRBJ1-2; 8 bases fit TRBD1. The CDR3 consists of 13 residues. The junction had 10 bases not matched to a gene; V was cut back by 8 bases and J by 8 bases. Germline loops: CDR1 SEHNR, CDR2 FQNEAQ (reference sequence). The CDR3 DNA follows: TGTGCCAGCTTCAGACAGGGGAATGAGGGCTACACCTTC. Translating it yields CASFRQGNEGYTF.

V is TRBV11-2 and J is TRBJ1-2; 7 nucleotides match TRBD1. The ends lost 2 bases at V and 2 bases at J; junction bases unmatched: 5. CDR1 and CDR2 from the germline V gene are SGHAT and FQNNGV. The CDR3 loop spans 15 amino acids. CDR3 region: CASSLIGGWNYGYTF. CDR3 nucleotide sequence: TGTGCCAGCAGCTTAATAGGGGGCTGGAACTATGGCTACACCTTC. The full variable domain, with the rest looked up from reference TRBV11-2 and TRBJ1-2, is EAGVAQSPRYKIIEKRQSVAFWCNPISGHATLYWYQQILGQGPKLLIQFQNNGVVDDSQLPKDRFSAERLKGVDSTLKIQPAKLEDSAVYLCASSLIGGWNYGYTFGSGTRLTVV.

The chain uses TRBV19 and TRBJ2-5; D gene unclear. Trimming stripped 4 bases from V and 5 bases from J, with 11 bases between. Germline V gene data show CDR1 as LNHDA and CDR2 as SQIVND (reference sequence). The CDR3 has 13 residues. DNA of the CDR3: TGTGCCAGTAGTACCAGACTGTGGGAGACCCAGTACTTC. Translated, it gives CASSTRLWETQYF. The whole variable domain, remainder taken from reference TRBV19 and TRBJ2-5, is DGGITQSPKYLFRKEGQNVTLSCEQNLNHDAMYWYRQDPGQGLRLIYYSQIVNDFQKGDIAEGYSVSREKKESFPLTVTSAQKNPTAFYLCASSTRLWETQYFGPGTRLLVL.

V and J are TRBV10-1 and TRBJ2-7; no definite D call. Per germline, CDR1 WNHNN and CDR2 SYGVQD (reference sequence). The ends were cut back, 3 bases at V and 0 bases at J, with 6 bases in the middle. The CDR3 is 13 amino acids. CDR3 coding DNA: TGCGCCAGCAGTGACACAAGCTCCTACGAGCAGTACTTC. Amino acids: CASSDTSSYEQYF.

The chain combines TRBV5-6 with TRBJ1-1, with TRBD1 matching over 8 bases. The CDR3 length is 15 residues. From germline, CDR1 is SGHDT and CDR2 YYEEEE. Trimming at V came to 3 bases and at J to 5 bases, leaving 9 bases not matched to a gene. The CDR3, as DNA: TGTGCCAGCAGCTCTACTAGGACAGGGTTGACTGAAGCTTTCTTT. This encodes CASSSTRTGLTEAFF.

The chain couples TRBV4-1 to TRBJ2-7; 8 bases are shared with TRBD2. V lost 5 bases to trimming and J lost 3 bases; unmatched junction nucleotides: 21. This CDR3 is built from 19 residues. Per the germline V gene, CDR1 is MGHRA and CDR2 is YSYEKL. The CDR3 nucleotides are TGCGCCAGCAGCTCTACGGCCTTTTTCTCGGGAGGGCCGATCTACGAGCAGTACTTC. This gives the protein CASSSTAFFSGGPIYEQYF.

This clone came up once. The same CDR3 arises from other DNA sequences in this sample as well. CDR3 residues: CASSLNRGYEQYF. CDR3 nucleotides: TGTGCCAGCAGCTTAAACCGGGGGTACGAGCAGTACTTC. This chain joins TRBV11-2 and TRBJ2-7; D possibly corresponds to TRBD2 (6 bases). V was shortened by 2 bases and J by 4 bases, with 9 bases between the two germline ends. This CDR3 has 13 residues. Germline values: CDR1 SGHAT, CDR2 FQNNGV.

The genes are TRBV28 and TRBJ1-3; no clear D. The V end was cut by 2 bases, the J end by 0 bases, with 8 bases between. The CDR3 is 15 residues long. CDR1 MDHEN and CDR2 SYDVKM come from the germline V gene. The CDR3 nucleotides read TGTGCCAGCAGTTTAGGTGGGAACTCTGGAAACACCATATATTTT. This translates into CASSLGGNSGNTIYF.

The chain joins TRBV27 to TRBJ2-7; D is possibly TRBD2 (6 bases). V was clipped by 4 bases and J by 5 bases, with 12 bases between them. The length of the CDR3 is 13 residues. CDR1 and CDR2 from the germline V gene are MNHEY and SMNVEV (reference sequence). The CDR3 nucleotides read TGTGCCAGCAGTTGGGGTGGAGGGAACGAGCAGTACTTC. Translated, it gives CASSWGGGNEQYF.

The rearrangement links TRBV9 to TRBJ2-1; tentatively, D is TRBD2 (6 bases). Trimming took off 0 bases at V and 4 bases at J, with 11 bases between the two ends. Germline CDR1 reads SGDLS; CDR2 reads YYNGEE. The CDR3 consists of 15 residues. CDR3 DNA: TGTGCCAGCAGCGTAGGGGGTAGCGGTTACAATGAGCAGTTCTTC. Translating gives CASSVGGSGYNEQFF.

The V and J genes are TRBV7-3 and TRBJ2-1; D might be TRBD2 (5 bases). The V and J ends lost 2 bases and 8 bases respectively, with 13 bases between them. Germline lookup yields CDR1 SGHTA and CDR2 FQGTGA. The CDR3 loop spans 14 amino acids. The CDR3 region has the DNA TGTGCCAGCAGCTTAGGGGTGGGAGCGGATGAGCAGTTCTTC. Translating it yields CASSLGVGADEQFF.

The chain is built from TRBV6-1 and TRBJ2-3, with a tentative D call TRBD1 (6 bases). Per the germline V gene, CDR1 is MNHNS and CDR2 is SASEGT. The CDR3 spans 15 residues. The V gene lost 2 bases and the J gene lost 3 bases, with 12 bases spanning the gap. The CDR3 DNA sequence: TGTGCCAGCAGTGAACTACAGGGTATAACAGATACGCAGTATTTT. This codes for CASSELQGITDTQYF.

This clone was seen a few times. CDR3 nucleotides: TGTGCCAGCAGCCTACAGGGGGCGAACACTGAAGCTTTCTTT. It is translated as CASSLQGANTEAFF. The gene calls are TRBV6-6 and TRBJ1-1, with 9 bases matching TRBD1. The CDR3 length is 14 residues. V lost 6 bases to trimming and J lost 1 base; unmatched junction nucleotides: 3. CDR1 is MNHNY, CDR2 SVGAGI, per germline (reference sequence).

The rearrangement joins TRBV7-2 to TRBJ2-7; 7 positions agree with TRBD1. CDR3 size: 13 residues. Trimming removed 5 bases from V and 2 bases from J; junction bases left unmatched: 3. CDR1 is SGHTA, CDR2 FQGNSA, per germline. The CDR3 sequence: CASSKGQPYEQYF. In DNA form, the CDR3 reads TGTGCCAGCAGCAAGGGACAGCCCTACGAGCAGTACTTC.

This chain connects TRBV6-6 to TRBJ1-2; 9 bases are shared with TRBD1. Germline values: CDR1 MNHNY, CDR2 SVGAGI (reference sequence). The CDR3 spans 14 residues. Unmatched junction bases numbered 5, after V lost 2 bases and J lost 7 bases. CDR3 sequence reads: CASSYDRGISGYTF. The DNA of the CDR3 is TGTGCCAGCAGTTACGACAGGGGGATCTCTGGCTACACCTTC.